This TCR beta chain emerged from a study of chemoradiotherapy in HPV16-positive cancers. Study-level points and caveats: For HPV16-positive patients, expanding HPV-responsive T cells associated with longer recurrence-free survival.

About this clone itself: Antigen unknown.

The V and J ends lost 5 bases and 1 base respectively, with 15 bases between them. CDR1 and CDR2 (germline): SGHAT, FQNNGV. The CDR3 totals 16 residues. Clones were read by immunoSEQ multiplex PCR, and TCRdb kept only the in-frame ones, dropping some. The sample carries 7,000 to 9,500 clones, about 88% recorded once. The clonotype comes from a human donor with HPV-associated anogenital cancer. The specimen comprised tumor tissue, sampled from a patient who underwent chemoradiotherapy. The J gene is TRBJ2-1, the V gene TRBV11-2; D remains unclear. The CDR3 loop is CASSPRGTASYNEQFF. CDR3 nucleotides: TGTGCCAGCAGCCCCAGAGGTACAGCGTCCTACAATGAGCAGTTCTTC.